This section outlines one T cell receptor beta chain sequence together with its context. Its antigen is unknown. This sample was taken from a study of cytomegalovirus exposure and HLA in healthy donors. Study-wide context: Among about 190 million T cells, an earlier analysis found 90 million to 130 million unique TCR beta sequences.

Use of 60 Vbeta and 13 Jbeta primers characterized the PCR. The repertoire was sequenced with immunoSEQ multiplex PCR; TCRdb's copy has only in-frame clones and lacks some. The sample lists tens of thousands of clones, approximately 63% occurring once. General study results and limits: The sole available immune exposure information was CMV serostatus. Altogether, 150 to 200 TCR beta chains were recorded as cytomegalovirus-associated. Highest at DRB1 and lowest at HLA-C, TCR association rates differed among HLA loci in a later analysis.

Sequencing used PBMCs. This sequence originates from a woman in her 50s in good health and CMV-seropositive.

The CDR3 spells CASSLGVGGSYEQYF. In DNA, the CDR3 is TGTGCCAGCAGCTTAGGGGTAGGGGGTTCCTACGAGCAGTACTTC. V and J are TRBV7-3 and TRBJ2-7, with D tentatively TRBD1 (6 bases). This CDR3 has 15 residues. V was cut by 2 bases and J by 1 base, with 12 bases left in between. CDR1 is SGHTA, CDR2 FQGTGA, per germline.